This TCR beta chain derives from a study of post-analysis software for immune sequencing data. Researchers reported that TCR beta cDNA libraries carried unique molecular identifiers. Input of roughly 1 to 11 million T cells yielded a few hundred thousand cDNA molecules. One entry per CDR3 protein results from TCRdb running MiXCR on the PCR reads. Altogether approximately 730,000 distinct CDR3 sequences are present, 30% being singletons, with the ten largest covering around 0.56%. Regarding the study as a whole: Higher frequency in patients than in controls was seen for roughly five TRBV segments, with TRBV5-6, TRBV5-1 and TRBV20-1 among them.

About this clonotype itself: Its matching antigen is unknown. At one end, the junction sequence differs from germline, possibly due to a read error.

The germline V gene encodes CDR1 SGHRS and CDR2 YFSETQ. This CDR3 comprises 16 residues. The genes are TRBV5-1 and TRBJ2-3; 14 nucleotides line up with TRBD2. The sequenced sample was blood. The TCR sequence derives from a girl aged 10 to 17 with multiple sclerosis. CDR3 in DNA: TGCACCAGCAGCTCTAGACTAGCGGGAGGGCCTGATACGCAGTATTTT. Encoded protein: CTSSSRLAGGPDTQYF.